These T cell receptor beta chains were read from a single sample in a study of regulatory T cells in long-lasting Graves disease. TCRdb re-called the multiplex PCR reads with MiXCR, one entry per CDR3 protein. The sample has some 490,000 distinct CDR3 sequences; around 12% are singletons. The data were also submitted as part of a second study, on T cells in Graves' hyperthyroidism and ophthalmopathy.

This specimen consisted of peripheral blood mononuclear cells (PBMCs), obtained at new diagnosis, from a patient treated with antithyroid drugs. These receptors were collected from a woman younger than 45 with Graves disease. CDR3s include the opening cysteine and the closing phenylalanine or tryptophan.

CDR3 | J | length | V
CASSPGQGAALENIQYF | TRBJ2-4 | 17 | TRBV18
CASSRTTLSRGETQYF | TRBJ2-5 | 16 | TRBV4-1
CASSKSVYNEQFF | TRBJ2-1 | 13 | TRBV19
CSAPEALDRGTYEQYF | TRBJ2-7 | 16 | TRBV20-1
CASTGAGTEGNEQFF | TRBJ2-1 | 15 | TRBV6-1
CASSIMEGWTGELFF | TRBJ2-2 | 15 | TRBV19
CATSKERAAYNEQFF | TRBJ2-1 | 15 | TRBV15
CATSINGQGAGEQYF | TRBJ2-7 | 15 | TRBV15
CASSHPGDSPLHF | TRBJ1-6 | 13 | TRBV3-1
CASSAPGHQYNEQFF | TRBJ2-1 | 15 | TRBV5-4
CATSDLRGAQYF | TRBJ2-5 | 12 | TRBV24-1
CASRNDFVHEQFF | TRBJ2-1 | 13 | TRBV19
CASRGQAGSSYNSPLHF | TRBJ1-6 | 17 | TRBV2
CASSAGLISGNEQFF | TRBJ2-1 | 15 | TRBV5-8
CASSQVITLTYEQYF | TRBJ2-7 | 15 | TRBV3-1
CASSMPGQYGYTF | TRBJ1-2 | 13 | TRBV28
CASSHYQDQPQHF | TRBJ1-5 | 13 | TRBV3-1
CAISRGDTPSYEQYF | TRBJ2-7 | 15 | TRBV10-3
CASSQDTGQLSEQYF | TRBJ2-7 | 15 | TRBV3-1
CASSPPGASVKLFF | TRBJ1-4 | 14 | TRBV18
CSVGRVVNTEAFF | TRBJ1-1 | 13 | TRBV29-1
CASRPTLLAGGHEQFF | TRBJ2-1 | 16 | TRBV7-2
CASSQVTEGSYGYTF | TRBJ1-2 | 15 | TRBV3-1
CSVGGLRGQGWSNEQFF | TRBJ2-1 | 17 | TRBV29-1
CASSHPGASGSNEQYF | TRBJ2-7 | 16 | TRBV4-1
CATSRDRAKAEAFF | TRBJ1-1 | 14 | TRBV15
CASSGSLQNQPQHF | TRBJ1-5 | 14 | TRBV12-3/TRBV12-4
CASTSSGPSYNEQFF | TRBJ2-1 | 15 | TRBV28
CATSDLTSGSGEQFF | TRBJ2-1 | 15 | TRBV24-1
CASSLELLNTEAFF | TRBJ1-1 | 14 | TRBV7-2
CASRGPSEQFF | TRBJ2-1 | 11 | TRBV28
CASRTGAKPLKEASF | TRBJ1-1 | 15 | TRBV6-1
CSAKDRVGYTF | TRBJ1-2 | 11 | TRBV20-1
CASSFSRRDFSEEETQYF | TRBJ2-5 | 18 | TRBV7-8
CASSQGGQGGGGYTEAFF | TRBJ1-1 | 18 | TRBV4-2
CASSSVYTIYF | TRBJ1-3 | 11 | TRBV28
CAIPGWYGANYGYTF | TRBJ1-2 | 15 | TRBV7-3
CASSYVLGDTQYF | TRBJ2-3 | 13 | TRBV6-5
CASSRTSGSYEQFF | TRBJ2-1 | 14 | TRBV12-3/TRBV12-4
CASSAKGTSVGEQYF | TRBJ2-7 | 15 | TRBV27
CASSLILAGAYEQYF | TRBJ2-7 | 15 | TRBV27
CASSMDRTNEKLFF | TRBJ1-4 | 14 | TRBV12-3/TRBV12-4
CASSLGAGGGNEQFF | TRBJ2-1 | 15 | TRBV5-1
CASSREWTGELFF | TRBJ2-2 | 13 | TRBV10-2
CASSSPVAEIYNEQFF | TRBJ2-1 | 16 | TRBV19
CASSSANQPQHF | TRBJ1-5 | 12 | TRBV18
CASSGQGGSTDTQYF | TRBJ2-3 | 15 | TRBV7-3
CSAFISGGSYNEQFF | TRBJ2-1 | 15 | TRBV20-1
CASSQGLQPNQPQHF | TRBJ1-5 | 15 | TRBV3-1
CAFGHRESSGYTF | TRBJ1-2 | 13 | TRBV30
CASSDRGRTYEQYF | TRBJ2-7 | 14 | TRBV25-1
CASSILGSTEAFF | TRBJ1-1 | 13 | TRBV19
CASSIVGGQAEAFF | TRBJ1-1 | 14 | TRBV19
CAIRGQGDTIYF | TRBJ1-3 | 12 | TRBV10-3
CAISDSLDRAQYF | TRBJ2-5 | 13 | TRBV10-3